The 3 T cell receptor beta chains given below trace back to one sample, sequenced in a study of control samples from healthy donors and cancer patients (dated by TCRdb to about 2020). Libraries were built with the immunoSEQ multiplex PCR assay. TCRdb stores this immuneACCESS table with in-frame sequences only. Part of the clones is absent; in the studies checked, under half of the shortfall reflects unresolved V genes, and no reason is known for the rest. The sample has 45,000 to 55,000 clones on record, over 85% of them singletons. The ten largest clones add up to about 2.4% of the sample. The sequencing input was blood. These TCRs come from a man younger than 40 in good health.

The chain joins TRBV9 to TRBJ2-5, with D possibly being TRBD2 (5 bases). The germline V gene encodes CDR1 SGDLS and CDR2 YYNGEE. V lost 0 bases, J lost 2 bases, and 11 bases lay in between. The CDR3 sequence is 15 residues long. CDR3 protein: CASSVAGRVQETQYF. In DNA form, the CDR3 reads TGTGCCAGCAGCGTAGCTGGGCGGGTACAAGAGACCCAGTACTTC.

Only one count was recorded for this clone. The rearrangement joins TRBV4-3 to TRBJ2-5; possible D gene TRBD2, 6 bases. Per the germline V gene, CDR1 is LGHNA and CDR2 is YSLEER. The CDR3 is made up of 15 amino acids. V was shortened by 3 bases and J by 2 bases, with 13 bases between the two germline ends. The CDR3 nucleotides read TGCGCCAGCAGCCAGGGGTGGAGGGAACAAGAGACCCAGTACTTC. This gives the protein CASSQGWREQETQYF.

This chain uses TRBV5-1 with TRBJ2-3, with TRBD2 matching over 10 bases. The CDR3 length is 15 residues. The junction had 2 bases not matched to a gene; V was cut back by 3 bases and J by 1 base. Germline V gene sequence: CDR1 SGHRS, CDR2 YFSETQ. Here the CDR3 reads CASSSGTSGTDTQYF. The DNA for the CDR3 is TGCGCCAGCAGCTCCGGGACTAGCGGCACAGATACGCAGTATTTT.